This T cell receptor (beta chain) was identified during a study of circulating tumor DNA in untreated peripheral T-cell lymphoma. This clone was counted a single time. Data came from immunoSEQ multiplex PCR; TCRdb stores just in-frame clones and leaves some out. Of 4,900 or so clones listed, around 66% are singletons. Before treatment, baseline tumor tissue was collected for sequencing. Trimming pared 4 bases from V and 7 bases from J, leaving 11 bases between. The CDR3 spans 13 residues. This clonotype originated in a human donor with peripheral T-cell lymphoma. The chain recombines TRBV7-1 with TRBJ1-3; a weak D match, TRBD1 (6 bases). TRBV7-1 is an open reading frame whose function is uncertain. Sequencing used tumor tissue. The CDR3 spells CASSLTGSNTIYF. CDR3 sequence (DNA): TGTGCCAGCAGCTTAACAGGGTCCAACACCATATATTTT.